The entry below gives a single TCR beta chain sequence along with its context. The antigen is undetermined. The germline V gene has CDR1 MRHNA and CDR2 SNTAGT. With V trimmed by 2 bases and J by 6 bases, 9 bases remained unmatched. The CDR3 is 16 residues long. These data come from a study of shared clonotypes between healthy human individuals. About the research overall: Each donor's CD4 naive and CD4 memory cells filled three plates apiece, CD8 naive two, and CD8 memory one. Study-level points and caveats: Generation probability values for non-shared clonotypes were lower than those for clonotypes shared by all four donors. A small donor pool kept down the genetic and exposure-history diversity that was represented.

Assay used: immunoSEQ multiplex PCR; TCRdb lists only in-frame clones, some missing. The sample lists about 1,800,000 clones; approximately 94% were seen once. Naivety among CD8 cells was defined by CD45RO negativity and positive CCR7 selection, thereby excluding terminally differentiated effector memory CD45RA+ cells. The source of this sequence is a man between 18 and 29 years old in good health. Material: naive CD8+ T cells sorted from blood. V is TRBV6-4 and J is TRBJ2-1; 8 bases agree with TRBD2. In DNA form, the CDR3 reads TGTGCCAGCAGTGACCCGGGGGTAGCGGGGATCAATGAGCAGTTCTTC. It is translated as CASSDPGVAGINEQFF.